A single sample is the source of the 15 T cell receptor beta chains below, sequenced in a study of cytomegalovirus exposure and HLA in healthy donors (dated by TCRdb to the late 2010s). The library was made by the immunoSEQ multiplex PCR assay. This immuneACCESS table, as held by TCRdb, lists in-frame sequences with V and J called but not all clones. Of the missing ones, under half trace to an unresolved V gene in checked studies; the others have no known cause. The sample yields around 150,000 clones; approximately 86% were counted once. The ten largest clones take up around 2.4% of the sample. The sequenced material came from PBMCs. These receptors came from a woman aged 18-30 years in good health and CMV-seronegative.

V gene TRBV18 combines with J gene TRBJ1-2; possible D gene TRBD1, 6 bases. From germline, CDR1 is KGHSH and CDR2 LQKENI. The CDR3 totals 14 residues. The ends were cut back, 2 bases at V and 2 bases at J, with 9 bases in the middle. In nucleotides, the CDR3 is TGTGCCAGCTCACCAGGACAGATCAACTATGGCTACACCTTC. It codes for CASSPGQINYGYTF.

The V call is TRBV6-1, the J call TRBJ1-1, with no clear D. From germline, CDR1 is MNHNS and CDR2 SASEGT. There are 14 residues in the CDR3. Trimming took off 2 bases at V and 4 bases at J, with 11 bases between the two ends. CDR3 residues: CASSEPGLSTEAFF. The CDR3 DNA reads as TGTGCCAGCAGTGAACCGGGATTGAGCACTGAAGCTTTCTTT.

V and J are TRBV15 and TRBJ2-7; D might be TRBD2 (5 bases). V lost 4 bases to trimming and J lost 6 bases, with 19 bases between them. The V gene's germline CDR1 is LNHNV and CDR2 YYDKDF (reference sequence). This CDR3 has 15 amino acids. The CDR3 loop reads CATSIDSGGHGEQYF. CDR3 sequence (DNA): TGTGCCACCAGCATTGATAGTGGAGGTCACGGCGAGCAGTACTTC. Variable domain in full (rest from reference TRBV15 and TRBJ2-7): DAMVIQNPRYQVTQFGKPVTLSCSQTLNHNVMYWYQQKSSQAPKLLFHYYDKDFNNEADTPDNFQSRRPNTSFCFLDIRSPGLGDTAMYLCATSIDSGGHGEQYFGPGTRLTVT.

The chain employs TRBV4-2 and TRBJ1-1, with a possible D match to TRBD1 (5 bases). Trimming stripped 4 bases from V and 3 bases from J, with 12 bases between. The CDR3 has 14 amino acids. Germline CDR1 and CDR2: LGHNA and YNFKEQ. CDR3 amino acids: CASSRRSGDTEAFF. CDR3 nucleotides: TGTGCCAGCAGCCGACGGTCGGGGGACACTGAAGCTTTCTTT.

The V and J genes are TRBV4-3 and TRBJ2-1; 8 nucleotides line up with TRBD2. From germline, CDR1 is LGHNA and CDR2 YSLEER. The V and J ends lost 2 bases and 5 bases, in that order; junction bases with no gene match: 17. The CDR3 extends over 19 amino acids. The CDR3 DNA reads as TGCGCCAGCAGCCAATTTGGACTATCGAGCGGGAGAATCGACAATGAGCAGTTCTTC. Translated: CASSQFGLSSGRIDNEQFF.

The chain has TRBV5-8 and TRBJ1-1; 8 bases match TRBD1. Looked up from germline, CDR1 is SGHTS and CDR2 is YDEGEE. The CDR3 consists of 14 residues. With V trimmed by 9 bases and J by 4 bases, 11 bases remained unmatched. This chain's CDR3 is CATRDRTRATEAFF. The CDR3 bases are TGTGCCACCCGGGACAGGACAAGGGCCACTGAAGCTTTCTTT.

This chain joins TRBV5-1 and TRBJ1-1; D unclear. This CDR3 is 13 amino acids long. Trimming stripped 4 bases from V and 5 bases from J, with 12 bases between. Germline V gene data show CDR1 as SGHRS and CDR2 as YFSETQ. CDR3 DNA: TGCGCCAGCAGCACGTTACTTACTACTGAAGCTTTCTTT. This sequence encodes CASSTLLTTEAFF. Together with reference TRBV5-1 and TRBJ1-1, the CDR3 gives the full variable domain: KAGVTQTPRYLIKTRGQQVTLSCSPISGHRSVSWYQQTPGQGLQFLFEYFSETQRNKGNFPGRFSGRQFSNSRSEMNVSTLELGDSALYLCASSTLLTTEAFFGQGTRLTVV.

The CDR3 coding sequence is TGTGCCAGCAGTAACACAGTTGAAGCTTTCTTT. It yields the protein CASSNTVEAFF. The genes are TRBV6-5 and TRBJ1-1; D remains unclear. V was cut by 5 bases and J by 7 bases, with 8 bases left in between. The CDR3 totals 11 residues. The germline V gene encodes CDR1 MNHEY and CDR2 SVGAGI.

V is TRBV30 and J is TRBJ1-1; 9 bases agree with TRBD1. Looked up from germline, CDR1 is GTSNPN and CDR2 is SVGIG (reference sequence). The CDR3 consists of 13 residues. Trimming took 4 bases from V and 5 from J; bases not matched to a gene: 5. CDR3 residues: CAWNRQGGTEAFF. The CDR3 region has the DNA TGTGCCTGGAATCGACAGGGGGGGACTGAAGCTTTCTTT.

The V and J genes are TRBV7-8 and TRBJ1-3; D remains ambiguous. Germline V lookup: CDR1 SGHVS, CDR2 FQNEAQ. Trimming removed 1 base at V and 0 bases at J, with 10 bases between. The CDR3 extends over 16 amino acids. Here the CDR3 reads CASSLGAVTSGNTIYF. The CDR3 region has the DNA TGTGCCAGCAGCTTAGGGGCAGTGACCTCTGGAAACACCATATATTTT.

The chain couples TRBV9 to TRBJ2-3; 14 bases are a match to TRBD2. The CDR3 has 15 residues. Germline loops: CDR1 SGDLS, CDR2 YYNGEE. The junction had 7 bases not matched to a gene; V was cut back by 3 bases and J by 10 bases. In DNA form, the CDR3 reads TGTGCCAGCAGCGCCGGGACTAGCGGGGGCTGGGCGCAGTATTTT. This gives the protein CASSAGTSGGWAQYF.

This clone appeared a single time. The CDR3 loop is CASGLVRAGGLRRYEQYF. CDR3 coding DNA: TGTGCTAGTGGTTTGGTACGCGCTGGAGGGTTAAGGCGGTACGAGCAGTACTTC. The V and J genes are TRBV12-5 and TRBJ2-7, with D maybe TRBD2 (6 bases). The V end lost 0 bases, the J end lost 4 bases, and 22 bases lay between the germline ends. Germline V gene sequence: CDR1 LGHNT, CDR2 FRNRAP. The CDR3 runs to 18 residues.

The V gene is TRBV10-3, the J gene TRBJ2-1; TRBD2 aligns across 14 bases. Germline-derived CDR1 and CDR2 are ENHRY and SYGVKD. J was trimmed by 4 bases and V by 4 bases; bases with no gene match: 9. CDR3 length: 18 amino acids. CDR3 coding DNA: TGTGCCATCAGTGCACCCCCTGGGACTAGCGGGGGATACAATGAGCAGTTCTTC. Protein product: CAISAPPGTSGGYNEQFF.

The rearrangement joins TRBV4-3 to TRBJ1-2; possible D gene TRBD1, 5 bases. Germline lookup yields CDR1 LGHNA and CDR2 YSLEER. Trimming shortened V by 1 base and J by 3 bases, and 15 bases separated the two germline ends. There are 16 residues in the CDR3. The CDR3 nucleotides are TGCGCCAGCAGCCAAGTAGAGTTAACAGGATACTATGGCTACACCTTC. It codes for CASSQVELTGYYGYTF.

The chain links TRBV7-2 to TRBJ2-7, with TRBD2 matching 7 bases. From germline, CDR1 is SGHTA and CDR2 FQGNSA. V trimming: 2 bases; J trimming: 2 bases; junction bases outside the gene matches: 9. The CDR3 consists of 16 residues. The CDR3 protein is CASSLSSGPLTYEQYF. CDR3 coding DNA: TGTGCCAGCAGCTTAAGTAGCGGGCCTTTAACCTACGAGCAGTACTTC.